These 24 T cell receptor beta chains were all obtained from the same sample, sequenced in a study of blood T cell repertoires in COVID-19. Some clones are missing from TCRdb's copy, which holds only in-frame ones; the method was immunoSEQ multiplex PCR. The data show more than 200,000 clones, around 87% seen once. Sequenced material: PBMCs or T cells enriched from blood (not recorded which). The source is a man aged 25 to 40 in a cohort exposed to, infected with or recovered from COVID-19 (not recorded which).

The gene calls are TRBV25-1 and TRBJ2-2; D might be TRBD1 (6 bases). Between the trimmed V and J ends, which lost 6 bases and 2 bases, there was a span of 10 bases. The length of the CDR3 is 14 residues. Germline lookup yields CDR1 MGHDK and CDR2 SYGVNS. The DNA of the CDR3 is TGTGCCAGCAGGCCGACAGGAAACACCGGGGAGCTGTTTTTT. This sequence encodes CASRPTGNTGELFF.

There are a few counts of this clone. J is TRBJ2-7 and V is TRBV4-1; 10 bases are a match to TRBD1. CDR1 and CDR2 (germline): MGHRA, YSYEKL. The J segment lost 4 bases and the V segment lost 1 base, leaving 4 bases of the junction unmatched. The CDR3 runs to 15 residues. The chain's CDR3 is CASSQGSDRGYEQYF. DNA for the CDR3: TGCGCCAGCAGCCAAGGTTCGGACAGGGGGTACGAGCAGTACTTC.

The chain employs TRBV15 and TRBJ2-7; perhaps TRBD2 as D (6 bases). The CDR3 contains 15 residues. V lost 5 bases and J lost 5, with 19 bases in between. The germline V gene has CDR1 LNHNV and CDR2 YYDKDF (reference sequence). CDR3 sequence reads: CATSSGDGWGDEQYF. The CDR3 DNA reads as TGTGCCACCAGCTCCGGGGACGGTTGGGGGGACGAGCAGTACTTC.

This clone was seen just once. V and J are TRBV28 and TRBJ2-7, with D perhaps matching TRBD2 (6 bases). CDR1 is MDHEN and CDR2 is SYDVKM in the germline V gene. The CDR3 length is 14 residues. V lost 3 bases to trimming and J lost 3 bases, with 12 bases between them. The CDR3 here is CASSLTRTIYEQYF. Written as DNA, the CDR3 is TGTGCCAGCAGTTTGACTAGGACAATCTACGAGCAGTACTTC.

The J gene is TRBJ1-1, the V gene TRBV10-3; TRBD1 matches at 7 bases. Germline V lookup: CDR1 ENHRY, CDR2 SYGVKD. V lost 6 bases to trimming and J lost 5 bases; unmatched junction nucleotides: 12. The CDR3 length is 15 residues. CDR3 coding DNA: TGTGCCATCAGGGGAGCTGACAGGGTGGAGACTGAAGCTTTCTTT. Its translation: CAIRGADRVETEAFF.

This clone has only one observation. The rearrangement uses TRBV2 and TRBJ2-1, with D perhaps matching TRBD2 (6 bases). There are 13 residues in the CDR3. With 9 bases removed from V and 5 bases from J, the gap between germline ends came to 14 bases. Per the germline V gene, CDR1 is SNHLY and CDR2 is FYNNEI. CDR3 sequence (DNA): TGTGCCAGAGCCAGGGACTTCAACAATGAGCAGTTCTTC. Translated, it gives CARARDFNNEQFF.

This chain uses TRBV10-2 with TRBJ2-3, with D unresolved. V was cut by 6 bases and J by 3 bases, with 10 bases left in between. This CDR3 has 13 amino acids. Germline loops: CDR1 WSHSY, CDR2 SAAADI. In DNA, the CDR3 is TGCGCCAGCAGGCGTCTCCTTACAGATACGCAGTATTTT. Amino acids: CASRRLLTDTQYF.

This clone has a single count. The CDR3 DNA sequence: TGTGCCAGCAGTTTACCCCAAGCGGGAAGGAGATACAATGAGCAGTTCTTC. Its translation is CASSLPQAGRRYNEQFF. This chain links TRBV27 with TRBJ2-1; 7 nucleotides line up with TRBD2. CDR3 length: 17 residues. V was pared by 2 bases and J by 4 bases, with 11 bases of the junction left unmatched. In germline, CDR1 is MNHEY, CDR2 SMNVEV (reference sequence).

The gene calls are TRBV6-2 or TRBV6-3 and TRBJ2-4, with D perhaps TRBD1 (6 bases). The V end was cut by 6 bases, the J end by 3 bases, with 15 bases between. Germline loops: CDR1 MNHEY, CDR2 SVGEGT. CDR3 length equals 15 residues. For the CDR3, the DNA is TGTGCCAGCAGCCCCCAGGGGCCCGGCAAAAACATTCAGTACTTC. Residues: CASSPQGPGKNIQYF.

The CDR3 protein is CASSYSRGPYGYTF. The DNA for the CDR3 is TGTGCCAGCAGTTACTCAAGGGGGCCCTATGGCTACACCTTC. The chain recombines TRBV6-5 with TRBJ1-2; 7 nucleotides agree with TRBD1. The CDR3 contains 14 residues. The germline CDR1 and CDR2 sequences are MNHEY and SVGAGI. V was pared by 0 bases and J by 4 bases, with 2 bases of the junction left unmatched.

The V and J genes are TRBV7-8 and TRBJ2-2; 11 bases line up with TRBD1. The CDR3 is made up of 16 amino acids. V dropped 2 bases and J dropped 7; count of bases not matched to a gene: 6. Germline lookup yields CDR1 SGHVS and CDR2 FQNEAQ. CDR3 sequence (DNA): TGTGCCAGCAGCTTACGACCGGGACAGGGGGTCGGGGAGCTGTTTTTT. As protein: CASSLRPGQGVGELFF.

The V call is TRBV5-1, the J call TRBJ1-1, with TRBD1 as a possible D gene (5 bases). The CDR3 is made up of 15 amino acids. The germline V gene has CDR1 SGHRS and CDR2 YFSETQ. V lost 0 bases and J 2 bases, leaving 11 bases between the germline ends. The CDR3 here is CASSLDPGGNTEAFF. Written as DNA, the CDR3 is TGCGCCAGCAGCTTGGACCCGGGGGGAAACACTGAAGCTTTCTTT.

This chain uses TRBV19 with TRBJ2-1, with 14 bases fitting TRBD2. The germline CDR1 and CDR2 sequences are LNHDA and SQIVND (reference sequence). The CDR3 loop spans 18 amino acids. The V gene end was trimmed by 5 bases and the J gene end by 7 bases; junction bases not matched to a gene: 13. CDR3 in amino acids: CASSSEGGLAGDMNEQFF. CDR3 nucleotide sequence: TGTGCCAGTAGTTCAGAAGGGGGACTAGCGGGAGATATGAATGAGCAGTTCTTC.

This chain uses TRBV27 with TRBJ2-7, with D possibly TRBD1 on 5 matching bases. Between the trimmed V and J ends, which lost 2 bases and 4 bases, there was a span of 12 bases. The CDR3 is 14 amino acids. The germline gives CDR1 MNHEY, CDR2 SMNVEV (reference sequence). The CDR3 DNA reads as TGTGCCAGCAGTTTAGCCGGTTCAGGGTACGAGCAGTACTTC. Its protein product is CASSLAGSGYEQYF.

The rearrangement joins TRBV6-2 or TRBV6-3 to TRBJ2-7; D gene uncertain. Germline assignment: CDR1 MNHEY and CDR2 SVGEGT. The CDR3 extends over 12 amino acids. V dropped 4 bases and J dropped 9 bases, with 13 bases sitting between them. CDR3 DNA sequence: TGTGCCAGCAGTTTTGCGGTTTCGCGGCAGTACTTC. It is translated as CASSFAVSRQYF.

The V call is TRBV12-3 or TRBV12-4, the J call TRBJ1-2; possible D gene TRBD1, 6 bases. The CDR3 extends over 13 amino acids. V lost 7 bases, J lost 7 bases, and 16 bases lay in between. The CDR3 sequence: CASTPQGTTGYTF. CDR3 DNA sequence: TGTGCCAGCACCCCCCAGGGGACGACTGGCTACACCTTC.

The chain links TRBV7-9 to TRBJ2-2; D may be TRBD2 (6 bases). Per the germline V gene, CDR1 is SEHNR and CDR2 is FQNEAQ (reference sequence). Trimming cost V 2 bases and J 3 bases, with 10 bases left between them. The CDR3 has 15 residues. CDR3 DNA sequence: TGTGCCAGCAGCTTACTGGGGGGAGACACCGGGGAGCTGTTTTTT. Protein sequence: CASSLLGGDTGELFF.

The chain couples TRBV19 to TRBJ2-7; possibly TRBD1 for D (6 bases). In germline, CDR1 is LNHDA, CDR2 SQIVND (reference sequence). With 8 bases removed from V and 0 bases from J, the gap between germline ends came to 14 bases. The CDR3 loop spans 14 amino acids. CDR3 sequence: CASGETGSSYEQYF. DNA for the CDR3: TGTGCCAGTGGGGAAACAGGGAGCTCCTACGAGCAGTACTTC.

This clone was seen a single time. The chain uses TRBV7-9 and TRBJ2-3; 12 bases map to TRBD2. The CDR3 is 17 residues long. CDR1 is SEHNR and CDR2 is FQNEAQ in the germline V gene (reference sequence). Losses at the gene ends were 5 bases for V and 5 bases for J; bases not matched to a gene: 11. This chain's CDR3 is CASSTPWTSGNEDTQYF. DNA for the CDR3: TGTGCCAGCAGCACACCATGGACTAGCGGGAATGAAGATACGCAGTATTTT.

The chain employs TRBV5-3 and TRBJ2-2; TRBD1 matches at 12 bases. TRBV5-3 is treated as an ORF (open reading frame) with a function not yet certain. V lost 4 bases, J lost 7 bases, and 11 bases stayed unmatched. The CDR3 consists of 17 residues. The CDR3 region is CARSKGTGGLGYGELFF. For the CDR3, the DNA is TGTGCCAGAAGCAAGGGGACAGGGGGCCTCGGGTACGGGGAGCTGTTTTTT.

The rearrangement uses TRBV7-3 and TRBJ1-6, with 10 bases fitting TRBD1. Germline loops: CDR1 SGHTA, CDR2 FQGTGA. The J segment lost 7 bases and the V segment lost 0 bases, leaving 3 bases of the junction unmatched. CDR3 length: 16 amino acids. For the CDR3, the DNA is TGTGCCAGCAGCTTAACCGGGGACAGGGGAAATTCACCCCTCCACTTT. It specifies CASSLTGDRGNSPLHF.

The CDR3 region has the DNA TGCAGCGTTGCAGGGGCAGGGGATGAGAGTGGCTACACCTTC. This gives the protein CSVAGAGDESGYTF. The chain has TRBV29-1 and TRBJ1-2; a weak D match, TRBD1 (6 bases). The CDR3 spans 14 residues. Per the germline V gene, CDR1 is SQVTM and CDR2 is ANQGSEA. The ends were cut back, 4 bases at V and 7 bases at J, with 19 bases in the middle.

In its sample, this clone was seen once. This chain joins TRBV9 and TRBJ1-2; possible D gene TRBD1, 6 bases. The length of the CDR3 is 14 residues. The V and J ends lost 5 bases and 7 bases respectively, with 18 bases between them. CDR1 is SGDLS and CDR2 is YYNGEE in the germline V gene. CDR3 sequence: CASSPQGPFGGYTF. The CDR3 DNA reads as TGTGCCAGCAGTCCACAGGGACCCTTTGGTGGCTACACCTTC. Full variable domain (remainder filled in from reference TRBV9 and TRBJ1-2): DSGVTQTPKHLITATGQRVTLRCSPRSGDLSVYWYQQSLDQGLQFLIQYYNGEERAKGNILERFSAQQFPDLHSELNLSSLELGDSALYFCASSPQGPFGGYTFGSGTRLTVV.

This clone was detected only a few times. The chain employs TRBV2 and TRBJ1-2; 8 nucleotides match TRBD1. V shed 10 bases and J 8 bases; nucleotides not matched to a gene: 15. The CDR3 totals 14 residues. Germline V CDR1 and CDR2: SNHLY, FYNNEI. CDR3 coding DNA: TGTGCCACCCCGGACCCAGGGGGCTCTGTAGGCTACACCTTC. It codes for CATPDPGGSVGYTF. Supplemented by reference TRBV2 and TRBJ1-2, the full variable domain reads EPEVTQTPSHQVTQMGQEVILRCVPISNHLYFYWYRQILGQKVEFLVSFYNNEISEKSEIFDDQFSVERPDGSNFTLKIRSTKLEDSAMYFCATPDPGGSVGYTFGSGTRLTVV.